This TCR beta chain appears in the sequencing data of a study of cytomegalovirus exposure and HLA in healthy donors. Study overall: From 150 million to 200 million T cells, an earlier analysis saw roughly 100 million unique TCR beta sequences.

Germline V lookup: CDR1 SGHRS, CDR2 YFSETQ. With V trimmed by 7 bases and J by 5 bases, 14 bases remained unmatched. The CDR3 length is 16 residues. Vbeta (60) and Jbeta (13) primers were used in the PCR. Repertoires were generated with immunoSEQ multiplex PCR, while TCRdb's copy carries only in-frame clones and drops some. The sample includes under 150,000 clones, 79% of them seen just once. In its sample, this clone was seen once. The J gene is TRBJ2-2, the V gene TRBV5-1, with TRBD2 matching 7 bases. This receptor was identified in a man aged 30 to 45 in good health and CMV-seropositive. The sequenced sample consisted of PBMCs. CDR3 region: CASSGRGVVWTGELFF. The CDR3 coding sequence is TGCGCCAGCTCGGGTCGGGGGGTCGTATGGACCGGGGAGCTGTTTTTT.